A selection of T cell receptor beta chains follows, all from one sample in a study of T cell repertoires in ileal Crohn's disease. Sequencing was performed with immunoSEQ multiplex PCR; in TCRdb, only in-frame clones are kept and a portion is missing. Found here are about 8,200 clones, over 70% of them singletons; the top ten hold roughly 8.9%. Sequenced material: ileal tissue. These receptors all stem from an adult with Crohn's disease. CDR3s include the opening cysteine and the closing phenylalanine or tryptophan. D genes are given only for firm matches. Only part of the rows carry a size: once, few, many, or a class if the clone is expanded.

D	V	J	length	size	CDR3	DNA
TRBD1	TRBV30	TRBJ1-5	15	-	CAWTTGQGPNQPQHF	TGTGCCTGGACGACAGGGCAAGGCCCCAATCAGCCCCAGCATTTT
TRBD1	TRBV10-3	TRBJ1-1	16	few	CATTRQGAASNTEAFF	TGTGCCACCACGCGACAGGGGGCCGCGTCGAACACTGAAGCTTTCTTT
-	TRBV7-2	TRBJ2-7	14	-	CASSLDGATYEQYF	TGTGCCAGCAGCTTAGATGGGGCAACCTACGAGCAGTACTTC
TRBD1	TRBV6-1	TRBJ2-1	18	-	CASSERGQGASRNNEQFF	TGTGCCAGCAGTGAAAGGGGACAGGGGGCCTCTCGGAACAATGAGCAGTTCTTC
-	TRBV30	TRBJ1-4	14	-	CAWSGGGGREKLFF	TGTGCCTGGAGTGGAGGGGGGGGGAGGGAAAAACTGTTTTTT
-	TRBV5-4	TRBJ2-7	11	-	CASSLRGEQYF	TGTGCCAGCAGCTTAAGGGGCGAGCAGTACTTC
-	TRBV9	TRBJ1-1	15	-	CASSPFVTGNTEAFF	TGTGCCAGCAGCCCCTTCGTTACAGGGAACACTGAAGCTTTCTTT
-	TRBV5-1	TRBJ1-6	15	-	CASSFAQSPNSPLHF	TGCGCCAGCAGCTTCGCACAGTCTCCAAATTCACCCCTCCACTTT
-	TRBV7-2	TRBJ2-5	17	-	CASSLMVGLLAVETQYF	TGTGCCAGCAGCTTGATGGTAGGACTACTAGCAGTGGAGACCCAGTACTTC
-	TRBV19	TRBJ2-2	17	-	CASSTAKERRNTGELFF	TGTGCCAGTAGTACCGCCAAGGAGCGCCGGAACACCGGGGAGCTGTTTTTT
-	TRBV6-5	TRBJ2-4	15	-	CASSSPGRAKNIQYF	TGTGCCAGCAGTTCCCCAGGGCGAGCCAAAAACATTCAGTACTTC
-	TRBV10-3	TRBJ1-3	13	-	CAISESLDRNKYF	TGTGCCATCAGTGAGTCCCTTGACAGGAATAAGTATTTT
-	TRBV5-5	TRBJ1-5	16	-	CASSLFRQARNQPQHF	TGTGCCAGCAGCTTGTTTAGACAGGCTAGAAATCAGCCCCAGCATTTT
-	TRBV7-3	TRBJ2-2	14	-	CASSLRGRPGELFF	TGTGCCAGCAGCTTAAGGGGCCGCCCCGGGGAGCTGTTTTTT
-	TRBV15	TRBJ1-1	13	-	CATSRERGGQAFF	TGTGCCACCAGCAGAGAGAGAGGGGGACAAGCTTTCTTT
TRBD1	TRBV5-1	TRBJ1-2	15	-	CASSLAQAGGYGYTF	TGCGCCAGCAGCTTGGCACAGGCAGGGGGCTATGGCTACACCTTC
TRBD1	TRBV9	TRBJ1-1	15	-	CASSEQGVGNTEAFF	TGTGCCAGCAGCGAACAGGGGGTTGGGAACACTGAAGCTTTCTTT
TRBD1	TRBV4-1	TRBJ2-7	15	-	CASSQGQGGLYEQYF	TGCGCCAGCAGCCAAGGACAGGGCGGTTTATACGAGCAGTACTTC
TRBD2	TRBV11-2	TRBJ2-3	16	-	CASSLGRGGSTDTQYF	TGTGCCAGCAGCTTAGGGCGGGGGGGCAGCACAGATACGCAGTATTTT